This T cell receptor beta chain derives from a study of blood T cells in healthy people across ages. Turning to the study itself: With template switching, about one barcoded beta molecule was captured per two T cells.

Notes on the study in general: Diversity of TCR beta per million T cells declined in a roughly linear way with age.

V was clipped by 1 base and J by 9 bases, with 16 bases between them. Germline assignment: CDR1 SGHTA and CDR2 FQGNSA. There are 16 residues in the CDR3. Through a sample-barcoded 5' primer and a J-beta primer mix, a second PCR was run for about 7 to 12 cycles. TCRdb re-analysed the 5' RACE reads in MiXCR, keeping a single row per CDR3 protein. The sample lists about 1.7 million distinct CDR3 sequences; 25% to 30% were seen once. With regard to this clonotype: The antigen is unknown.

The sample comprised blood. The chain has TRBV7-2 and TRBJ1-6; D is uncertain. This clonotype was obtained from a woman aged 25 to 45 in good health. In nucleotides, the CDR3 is TGTGCCAGCAGCTTAGATTATGGGAAATCCAGTTCACCCCTCCACTTT. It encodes CASSLDYGKSSSPLHF.